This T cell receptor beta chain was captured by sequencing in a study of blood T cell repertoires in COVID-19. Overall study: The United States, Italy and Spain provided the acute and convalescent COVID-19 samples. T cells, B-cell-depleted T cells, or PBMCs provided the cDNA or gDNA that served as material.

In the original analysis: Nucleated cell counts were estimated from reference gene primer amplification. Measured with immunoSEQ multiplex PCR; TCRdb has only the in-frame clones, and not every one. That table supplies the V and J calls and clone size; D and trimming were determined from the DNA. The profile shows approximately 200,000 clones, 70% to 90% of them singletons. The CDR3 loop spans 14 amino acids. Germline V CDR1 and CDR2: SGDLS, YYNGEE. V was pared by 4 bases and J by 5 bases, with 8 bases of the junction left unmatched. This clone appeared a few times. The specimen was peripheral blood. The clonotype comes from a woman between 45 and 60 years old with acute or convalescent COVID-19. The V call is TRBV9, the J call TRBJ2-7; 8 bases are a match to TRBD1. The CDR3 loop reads CASSSLDRDDEQYF. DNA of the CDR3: TGTGCCAGCAGCTCCCTGGACAGGGACGACGAGCAGTACTTC.